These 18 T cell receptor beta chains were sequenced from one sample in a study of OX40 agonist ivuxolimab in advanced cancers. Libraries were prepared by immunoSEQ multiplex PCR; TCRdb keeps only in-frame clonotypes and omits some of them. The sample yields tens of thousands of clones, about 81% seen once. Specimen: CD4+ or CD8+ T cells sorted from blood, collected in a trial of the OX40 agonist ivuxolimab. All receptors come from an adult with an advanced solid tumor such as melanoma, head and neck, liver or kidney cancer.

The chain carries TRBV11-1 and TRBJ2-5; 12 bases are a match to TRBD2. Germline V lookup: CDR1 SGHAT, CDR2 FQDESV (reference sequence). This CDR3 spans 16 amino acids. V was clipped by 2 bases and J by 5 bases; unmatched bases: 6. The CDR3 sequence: CASSLMLAGGLETQYF. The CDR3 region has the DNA TGTGCCAGCAGCTTAATGCTAGCGGGGGGGCTCGAGACCCAGTACTTC.

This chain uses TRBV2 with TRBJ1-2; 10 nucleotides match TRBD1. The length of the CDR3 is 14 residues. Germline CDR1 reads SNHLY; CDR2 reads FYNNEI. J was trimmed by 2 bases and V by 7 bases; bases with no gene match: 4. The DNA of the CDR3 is TGTGCCAGCACCGAGGACAGGGGGAACTATGGCTACACCTTC. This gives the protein CASTEDRGNYGYTF.

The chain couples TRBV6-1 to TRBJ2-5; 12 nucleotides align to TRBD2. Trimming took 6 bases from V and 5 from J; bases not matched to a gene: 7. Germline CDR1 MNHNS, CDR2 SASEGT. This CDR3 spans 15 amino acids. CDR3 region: CASRILAGGLETQYF. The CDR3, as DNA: TGTGCCAGCAGGATCCTAGCGGGGGGGTTGGAGACCCAGTACTTC.

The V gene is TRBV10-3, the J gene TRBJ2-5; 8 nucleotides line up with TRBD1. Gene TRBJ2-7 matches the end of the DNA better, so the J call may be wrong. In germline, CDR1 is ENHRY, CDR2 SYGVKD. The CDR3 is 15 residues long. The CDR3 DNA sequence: TGTGCCATCAGTGAGGGCCGGGACAGGCCCTACGAGCAGTACTTC. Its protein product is CAISEGRDRPYEQYF.

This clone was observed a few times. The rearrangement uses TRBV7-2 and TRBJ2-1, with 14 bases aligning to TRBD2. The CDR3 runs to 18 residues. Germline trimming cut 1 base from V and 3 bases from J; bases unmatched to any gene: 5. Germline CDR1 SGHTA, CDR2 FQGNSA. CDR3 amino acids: CASSLETSGRAFYNEQFF. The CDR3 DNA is TGTGCCAGCAGCTTAGAGACTAGCGGGAGGGCCTTCTACAATGAGCAGTTCTTC.

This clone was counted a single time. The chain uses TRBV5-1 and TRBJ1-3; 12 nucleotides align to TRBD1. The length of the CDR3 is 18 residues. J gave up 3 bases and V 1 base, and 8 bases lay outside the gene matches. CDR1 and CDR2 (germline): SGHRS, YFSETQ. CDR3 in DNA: TGCGCCAGCAGCTTGACCACCGGGACAGGGGGCGGTGGAAACACCATATATTTT. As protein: CASSLTTGTGGGGNTIYF.

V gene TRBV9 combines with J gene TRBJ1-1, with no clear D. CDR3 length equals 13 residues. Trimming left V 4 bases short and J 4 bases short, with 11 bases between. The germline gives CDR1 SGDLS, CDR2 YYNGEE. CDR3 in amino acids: CASSHPGSTEAFF. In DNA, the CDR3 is TGTGCCAGCAGCCACCCGGGGAGCACTGAAGCTTTCTTT.

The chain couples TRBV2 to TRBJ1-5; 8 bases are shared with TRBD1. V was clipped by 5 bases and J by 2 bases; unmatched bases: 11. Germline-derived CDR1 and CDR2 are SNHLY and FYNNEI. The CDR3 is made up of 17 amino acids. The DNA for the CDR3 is TGTGCCAGCAGTTGGGACAGGCGCCAAGGGGGCAATCAGCCCCAGCATTTT. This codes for CASSWDRRQGGNQPQHF.

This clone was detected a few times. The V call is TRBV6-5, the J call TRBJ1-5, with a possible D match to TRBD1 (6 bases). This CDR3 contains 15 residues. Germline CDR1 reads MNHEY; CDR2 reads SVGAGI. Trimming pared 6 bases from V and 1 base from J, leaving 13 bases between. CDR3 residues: CASSRNRESNQPQHF. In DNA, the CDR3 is TGTGCCAGCAGCCGGAACAGGGAAAGCAATCAGCCCCAGCATTTT.

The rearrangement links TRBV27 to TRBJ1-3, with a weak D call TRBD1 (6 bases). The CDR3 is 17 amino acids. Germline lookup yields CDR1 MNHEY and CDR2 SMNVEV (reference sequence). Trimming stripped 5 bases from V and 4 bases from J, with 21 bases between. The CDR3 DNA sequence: TGTGCCAGCAGTCCCAAGGGGAGTGGCGACAGGGGAAACACCATATATTTT. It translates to CASSPKGSGDRGNTIYF.

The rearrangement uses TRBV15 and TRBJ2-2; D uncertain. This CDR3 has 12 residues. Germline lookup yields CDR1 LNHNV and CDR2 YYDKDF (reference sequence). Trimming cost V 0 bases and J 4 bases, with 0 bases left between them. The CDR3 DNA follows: TGTGCCACCAGCAGAGACACCGGGGAGCTGTTTTTT. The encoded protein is CATSRDTGELFF.

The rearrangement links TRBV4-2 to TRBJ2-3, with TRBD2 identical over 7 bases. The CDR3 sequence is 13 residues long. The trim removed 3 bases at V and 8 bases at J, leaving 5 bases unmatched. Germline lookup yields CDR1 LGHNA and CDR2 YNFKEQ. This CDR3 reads CASSQGLFATQYF. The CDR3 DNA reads TGTGCCAGCAGCCAGGGACTATTCGCTACGCAGTATTTT.

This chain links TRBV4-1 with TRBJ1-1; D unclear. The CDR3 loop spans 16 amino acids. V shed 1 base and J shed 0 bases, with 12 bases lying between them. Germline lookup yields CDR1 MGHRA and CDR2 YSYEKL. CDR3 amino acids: CASSQVGHSMNTEAFF. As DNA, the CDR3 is TGCGCCAGCAGCCAAGTAGGTCACAGTATGAACACTGAAGCTTTCTTT.

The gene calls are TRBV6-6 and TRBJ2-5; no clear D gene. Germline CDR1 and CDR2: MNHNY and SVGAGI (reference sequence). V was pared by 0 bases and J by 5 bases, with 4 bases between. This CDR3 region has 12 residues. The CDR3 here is CASSYSRETQYF. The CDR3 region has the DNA TGTGCCAGCAGTTACTCGAGGGAGACCCAGTACTTC.

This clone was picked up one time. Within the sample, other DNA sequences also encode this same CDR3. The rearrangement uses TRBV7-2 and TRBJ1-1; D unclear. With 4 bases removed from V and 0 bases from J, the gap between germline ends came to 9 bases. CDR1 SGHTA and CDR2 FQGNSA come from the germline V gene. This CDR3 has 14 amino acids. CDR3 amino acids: CASSSQTMNTEAFF. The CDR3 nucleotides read TGTGCCAGCAGCTCGCAAACAATGAACACTGAAGCTTTCTTT.

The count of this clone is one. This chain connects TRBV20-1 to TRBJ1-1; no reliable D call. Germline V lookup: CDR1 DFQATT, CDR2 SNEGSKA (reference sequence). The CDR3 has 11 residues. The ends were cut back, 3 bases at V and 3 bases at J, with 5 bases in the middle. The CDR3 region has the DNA TGCAGTGCTAGGGGCGACACTGAAGCTTTCTTT. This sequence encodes CSARGDTEAFF.

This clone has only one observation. The DNA for the CDR3 is TGTGCCAGCAGCTCCGTACAGGGTCGTCATACTGAAGCTTTCTTT. This translates into CASSSVQGRHTEAFF. This sequence joins TRBV11-2 and TRBJ1-1; maybe TRBD1 (6 bases). V was cut by 4 bases and J by 5 bases, with 17 bases left in between. This CDR3 has 15 residues. The germline gives CDR1 SGHAT, CDR2 FQNNGV.

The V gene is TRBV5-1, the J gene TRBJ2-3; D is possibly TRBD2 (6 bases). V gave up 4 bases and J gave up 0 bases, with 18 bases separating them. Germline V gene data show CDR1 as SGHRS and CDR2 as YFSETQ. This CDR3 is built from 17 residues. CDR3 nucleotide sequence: TGCGCCAGCAGCACTGGAACTCTAGCGCGCAGCACAGATACGCAGTATTTT. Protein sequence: CASSTGTLARSTDTQYF.